This TCR beta chain derives from a study of T-cell memory formation after mild COVID-19. Study-level background: The study found TCR clusters largely donor specific.

5'RACE primed from the constant segment yielded TCR alpha and TCR beta cDNA libraries bearing sample barcodes and UMIs. TCRdb re-derived calls from the 5' RACE reads in MiXCR, one entry per CDR3 protein. This sample has roughly 510,000 distinct CDR3 sequences, with roughly 17% found just once. The germline V gene has CDR1 SGDLS and CDR2 YYNGEE. The CDR3 is 15 amino acids. Trimming at V came to 0 bases and at J to 2 bases, leaving 4 bases not matched to a gene. Study-level findings and limits: The appearance of some responding clones in pre-infection memory suggested that cross-reactive memory joined. Clones that contracted from day 15 to 85 were balanced CD4/CD8, while later expanders leaned CD4+.

As for this clonotype: The antigen remains undetermined.

V usage is TRBV9 and J usage is TRBJ2-7; 8 bases match TRBD1. The TCR sequence derives from an adult woman who had mild COVID-19 (a few samples of this study predate the infection). Cell type and time point are not known. The sample taken for sequencing was PBMCs or a T cell subset sorted from them (not recorded which). CDR3 sequence: CASSVDDRGAYEQYF. In DNA, the CDR3 is TGTGCCAGCAGCGTAGACGACAGGGGAGCCTACGAGCAGTACTTC.